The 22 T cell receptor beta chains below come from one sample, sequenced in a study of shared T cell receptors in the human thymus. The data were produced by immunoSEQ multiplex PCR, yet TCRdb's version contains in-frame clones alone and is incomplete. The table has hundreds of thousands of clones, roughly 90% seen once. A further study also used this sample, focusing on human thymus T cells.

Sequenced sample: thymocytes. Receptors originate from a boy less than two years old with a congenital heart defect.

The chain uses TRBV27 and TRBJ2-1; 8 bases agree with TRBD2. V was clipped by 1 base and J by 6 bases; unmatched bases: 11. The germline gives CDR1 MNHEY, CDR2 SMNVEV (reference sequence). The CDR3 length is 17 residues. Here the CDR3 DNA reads TGTGCCAGCAGTTTATTGTTTCGACTAGCGCTCTTCAATGAGCAGTTCTTC. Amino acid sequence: CASSLLFRLALFNEQFF.

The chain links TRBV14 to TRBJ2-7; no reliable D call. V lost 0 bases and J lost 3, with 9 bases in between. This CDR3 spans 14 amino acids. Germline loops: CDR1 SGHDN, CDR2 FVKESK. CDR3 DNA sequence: TGTGCCAGCAGCCAAGATAGGCTAGTCTACGAGCAGTACTTC. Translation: CASSQDRLVYEQYF.

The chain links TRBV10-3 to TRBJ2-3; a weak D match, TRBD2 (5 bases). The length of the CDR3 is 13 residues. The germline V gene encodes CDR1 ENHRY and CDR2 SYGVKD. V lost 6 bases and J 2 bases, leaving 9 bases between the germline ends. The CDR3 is CAIRRAVTDTQYF. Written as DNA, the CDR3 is TGTGCCATCAGGCGGGCCGTCACAGATACGCAGTATTTT.

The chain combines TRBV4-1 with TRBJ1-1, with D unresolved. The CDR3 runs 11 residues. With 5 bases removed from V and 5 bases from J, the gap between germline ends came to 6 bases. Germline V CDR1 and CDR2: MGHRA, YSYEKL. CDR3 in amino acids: CASSTHTEAFF. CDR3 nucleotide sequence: TGCGCCAGCAGCACACATACTGAAGCTTTCTTT.

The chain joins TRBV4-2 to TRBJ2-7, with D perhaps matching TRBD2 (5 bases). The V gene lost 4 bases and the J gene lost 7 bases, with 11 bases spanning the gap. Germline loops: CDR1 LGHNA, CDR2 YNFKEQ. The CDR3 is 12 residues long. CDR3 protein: CASSPRTGEQYF. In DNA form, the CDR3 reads TGTGCCAGCAGCCCCCGGACTGGGGAGCAGTACTTC.

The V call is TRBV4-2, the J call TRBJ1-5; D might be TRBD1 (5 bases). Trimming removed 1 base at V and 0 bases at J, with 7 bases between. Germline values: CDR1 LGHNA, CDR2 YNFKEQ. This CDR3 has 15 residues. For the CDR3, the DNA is TGTGCCAGCAGCCAAGGGACAAATAGCAATCAGCCCCAGCATTTT. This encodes CASSQGTNSNQPQHF.

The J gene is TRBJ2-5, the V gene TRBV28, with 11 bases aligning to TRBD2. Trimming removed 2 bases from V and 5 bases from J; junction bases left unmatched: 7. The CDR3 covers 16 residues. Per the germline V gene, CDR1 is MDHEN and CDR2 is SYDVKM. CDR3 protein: CASSLGSSGRNETQYF. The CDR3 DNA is TGTGCCAGCAGTTTAGGGTCTAGCGGGAGGAATGAGACCCAGTACTTC.

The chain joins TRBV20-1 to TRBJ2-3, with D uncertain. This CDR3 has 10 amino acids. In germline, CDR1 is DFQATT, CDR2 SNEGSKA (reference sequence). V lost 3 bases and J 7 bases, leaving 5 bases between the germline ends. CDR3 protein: CSASLHTQYF. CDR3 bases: TGCAGTGCTAGTCTCCATACGCAGTATTTT.

The DNA of the CDR3 is TGTGCCAGCAGCTGGGGCCATGGCTACACCTTC. It encodes CASSWGHGYTF. This chain connects TRBV6-5 to TRBJ1-2, with D possibly TRBD1 on 5 matching bases. CDR3 length equals 11 residues. Trimming removed 6 bases at V and 6 bases at J, with 8 bases between. CDR1 is MNHEY, CDR2 SVGAGI, per germline.

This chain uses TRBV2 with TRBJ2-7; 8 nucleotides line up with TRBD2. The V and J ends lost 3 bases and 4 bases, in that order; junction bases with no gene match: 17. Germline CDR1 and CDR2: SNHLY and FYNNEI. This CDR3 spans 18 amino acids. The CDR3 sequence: CASSERFQRERRKYEQYF. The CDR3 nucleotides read TGTGCCAGCAGTGAGAGATTCCAGCGGGAGAGGAGGAAATACGAGCAGTACTTC. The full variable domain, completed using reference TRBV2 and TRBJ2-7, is EPEVTQTPSHQVTQMGQEVILRCVPISNHLYFYWYRQILGQKVEFLVSFYNNEISEKSEIFDDQFSVERPDGSNFTLKIRSTKLEDSAMYFCASSERFQRERRKYEQYFGPGTRLTVT.

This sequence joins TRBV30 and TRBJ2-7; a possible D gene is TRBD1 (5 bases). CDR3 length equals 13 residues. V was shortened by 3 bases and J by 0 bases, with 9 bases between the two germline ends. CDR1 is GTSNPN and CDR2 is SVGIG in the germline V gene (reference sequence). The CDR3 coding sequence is TGTGCCTGGAGACAGGATAGCTCCTACGAGCAGTACTTC. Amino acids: CAWRQDSSYEQYF.

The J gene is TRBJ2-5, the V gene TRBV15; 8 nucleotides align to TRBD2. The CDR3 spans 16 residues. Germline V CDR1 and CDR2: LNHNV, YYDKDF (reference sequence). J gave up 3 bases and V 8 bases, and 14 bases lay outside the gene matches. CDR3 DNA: TGTGCCACCCGTAGAGACTCGGGGGGGAACGAAGAGACCCAGTACTTC. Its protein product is CATRRDSGGNEETQYF.

In DNA form, the CDR3 reads TGTGCCAGCAGTTCAACCCGCGAGAAATACTACGAGCAGTACTTC. The encoded protein is CASSSTREKYYEQYF. The rearrangement links TRBV28 to TRBJ2-7, with D uncertain. Trimming cost V 4 bases and J 3 bases, with 16 bases left between them. The V gene's germline CDR1 is MDHEN and CDR2 SYDVKM. The CDR3 runs to 15 residues.

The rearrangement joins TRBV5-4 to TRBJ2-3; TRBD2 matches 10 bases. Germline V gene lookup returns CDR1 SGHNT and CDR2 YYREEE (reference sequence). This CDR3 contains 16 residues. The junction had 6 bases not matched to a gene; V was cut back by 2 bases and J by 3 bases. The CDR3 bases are TGTGCCAGCAGCTTAGCGGGAGGGCCGGTGACAGATACGCAGTATTTT. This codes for CASSLAGGPVTDTQYF.

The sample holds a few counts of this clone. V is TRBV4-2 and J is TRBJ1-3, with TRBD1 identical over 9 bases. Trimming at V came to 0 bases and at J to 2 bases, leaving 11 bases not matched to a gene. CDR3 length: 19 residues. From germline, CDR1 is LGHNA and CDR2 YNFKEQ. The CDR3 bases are TGTGCCAGCAGCCAAGATGTGGTGGGACAGGGAGCAGCTGGAAACACCATATATTTT. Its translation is CASSQDVVGQGAAGNTIYF.

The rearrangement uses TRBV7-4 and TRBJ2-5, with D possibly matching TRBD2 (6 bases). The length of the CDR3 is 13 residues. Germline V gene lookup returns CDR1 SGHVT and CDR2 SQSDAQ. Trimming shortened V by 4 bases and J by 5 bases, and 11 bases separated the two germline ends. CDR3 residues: CASSSGVGETQYF. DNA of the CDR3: TGTGCCAGCAGCTCGGGGGTTGGGGAGACCCAGTACTTC.

CDR3 in DNA: TGTGCCAGCAGTTACTTCGCGGGAGGTTTCTACGAGCAGTACTTC. It translates to CASSYFAGGFYEQYF. The chain joins TRBV6-5 to TRBJ2-7; the match to TRBD2 covers 8 bases. J lost 3 bases, V lost 1 base, and 5 bases had no gene match. The CDR3 sequence is 15 residues long. In germline, CDR1 is MNHEY, CDR2 SVGAGI.

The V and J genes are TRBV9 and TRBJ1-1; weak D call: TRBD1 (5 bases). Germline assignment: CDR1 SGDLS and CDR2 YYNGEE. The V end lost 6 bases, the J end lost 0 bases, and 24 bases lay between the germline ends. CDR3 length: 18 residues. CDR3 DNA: TGTGCCAGCACCCTAGTAGTACAGGCCCAAGGGATGAACACTGAAGCTTTCTTT. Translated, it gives CASTLVVQAQGMNTEAFF. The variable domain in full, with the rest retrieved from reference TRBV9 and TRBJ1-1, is DSGVTQTPKHLITATGQRVTLRCSPRSGDLSVYWYQQSLDQGLQFLIQYYNGEERAKGNILERFSAQQFPDLHSELNLSSLELGDSALYFCASTLVVQAQGMNTEAFFGQGTRLTVV.

CDR3 sequence (DNA): TGTGCCAGCGGGATGAAGCGGGCGGGGGGTCGGGAGTACTTC. Translated: CASGMKRAGGREYF. The chain employs TRBV2 and TRBJ2-7; 8 nucleotides match TRBD2. CDR3 size: 14 residues. Losses at the gene ends were 8 bases for V and 11 bases for J; bases not matched to a gene: 17. From germline, CDR1 is SNHLY and CDR2 FYNNEI.

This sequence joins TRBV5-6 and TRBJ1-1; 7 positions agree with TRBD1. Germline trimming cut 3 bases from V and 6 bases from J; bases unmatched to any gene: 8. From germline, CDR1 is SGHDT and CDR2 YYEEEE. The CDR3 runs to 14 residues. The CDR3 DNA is TGTGCCAGCAGCTCCAGGGGGATAGGACCTGAAGCTTTCTTT. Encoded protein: CASSSRGIGPEAFF.

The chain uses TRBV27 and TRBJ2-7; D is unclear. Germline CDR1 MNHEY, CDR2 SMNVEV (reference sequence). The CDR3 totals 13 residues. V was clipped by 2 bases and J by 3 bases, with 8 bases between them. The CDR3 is CASSLRPGYEQYF. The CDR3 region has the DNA TGTGCCAGCAGTTTACGCCCCGGCTACGAGCAGTACTTC.

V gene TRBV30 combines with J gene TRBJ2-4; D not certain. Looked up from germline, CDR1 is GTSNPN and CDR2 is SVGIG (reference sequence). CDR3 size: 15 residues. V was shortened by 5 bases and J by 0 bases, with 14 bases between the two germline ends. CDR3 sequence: CAWGISYLAKNIQYF. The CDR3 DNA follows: TGTGCCTGGGGCATCTCTTATCTAGCCAAAAACATTCAGTACTTC.